This TCR beta chain comes out of a study of shared T cell receptors in the human thymus. The CDR3 length is 17 residues. Germline V gene lookup returns CDR1 LGHNA and CDR2 YNFKEQ. Losses at the gene ends were 4 bases for V and 6 bases for J; bases not matched to a gene: 13. Measured with immunoSEQ multiplex PCR; TCRdb has only the in-frame clones, and not every one. The sample includes about 540,000 clones, around 82% of them seen just once. This sample also appeared in a second study, on human thymus T cells.

Sequences were obtained from thymocytes. The rearrangement uses TRBV4-2 and TRBJ2-2; TRBD2 aligns across 8 bases. This TCR derives from a boy less than two years old with a congenital heart defect. DNA of the CDR3: TGTGCCAGCAGCCTTAAGTCCGGGACTAGTTCTCCCGGGGAGCTGTTTTTT. Its translation is CASSLKSGTSSPGELFF.